The 22 T cell receptor beta chains listed next were all sequenced from one sample in a study of cytomegalovirus exposure and HLA in healthy donors. Researchers ran the PCR with 60 Vbeta and 13 Jbeta primers. Libraries were prepared by immunoSEQ multiplex PCR; TCRdb keeps only in-frame clonotypes and omits some of them. This table has around 130,000 clones, around 69% appearing once. The sequencing sample was made of PBMCs. Source of these receptors: a human donor in good health.

The V and J genes are TRBV6-6 and TRBJ1-5; D not certain. The length of the CDR3 is 13 residues. The germline gives CDR1 MNHNY, CDR2 SVGAGI (reference sequence). V was cut by 6 bases and J by 8 bases, with 14 bases left in between. In DNA form, the CDR3 reads TGTGCCAGCAGCCAGACCCCGGCGGAGCCCCAGCATTTT. Protein: CASSQTPAEPQHF.

This CDR3 reads CAWEGAGTQYF. CDR3 sequence (DNA): TGTGCCTGGGAGGGAGCCGGGACCCAGTACTTC. The chain combines TRBV30 with TRBJ2-5; D may be TRBD2 (5 bases). Looked up from germline, CDR1 is GTSNPN and CDR2 is SVGIG (reference sequence). This CDR3 is 11 amino acids long. The ends were cut back, 5 bases at V and 7 bases at J, with 11 bases in the middle. The full variable domain, with the rest looked up from reference TRBV30 and TRBJ2-5, is SQTIHQWPATLVQPVGSPLSLECTVEGTSNPNLYWYRQAAGRGLQLLFYSVGIGQISSEVPQNLSASRPQDRQFILSSKKLLLSDSGFYLCAWEGAGTQYFGPGTRLLVL.

The chain is built from TRBV6-1 and TRBJ1-5, with no clear D. The CDR3 totals 14 residues. Trimming cost V 7 bases and J 1 base, with 11 bases left between them. Germline CDR1 is MNHNS and CDR2 is SASEGT. CDR3 nucleotides: TGTGCCAGCACCCGGAGCACCAGCAATCAGCCCCAGCATTTT. Residues: CASTRSTSNQPQHF.

J is TRBJ2-7 and V is TRBV6-5, with 8 bases matching TRBD1. The CDR3 contains 15 residues. V shed 2 bases and J 3 bases; nucleotides not matched to a gene: 6. Germline assignment: CDR1 MNHEY and CDR2 SVGAGI. The chain's CDR3 is CASSYVAGGNYEQYF. The CDR3 bases are TGTGCCAGCAGTTACGTGGCAGGGGGCAACTACGAGCAGTACTTC.

This rearrangement joins TRBV5-1 to TRBJ2-5; 13 bases agree with TRBD2. The CDR3 runs to 13 residues. The trim removed 5 bases at V and 11 bases at J, leaving 6 bases unmatched. The germline V gene encodes CDR1 SGHRS and CDR2 YFSETQ. DNA for the CDR3: TGCGCCAGCAGACTAGCGGGGGGGCGTGAGCAGTACTTC. Protein sequence: CASRLAGGREQYF.

This clone was seen a handful of times. The chain uses TRBV9 and TRBJ2-5; D might be TRBD1 (5 bases). V dropped 4 bases and J dropped 1 base, with 14 bases sitting between them. The CDR3 contains 15 residues. Germline assignment: CDR1 SGDLS and CDR2 YYNGEE. The CDR3 loop reads CASSRWTSPQETQYF. DNA for the CDR3: TGTGCCAGCAGCAGATGGACAAGCCCCCAAGAGACCCAGTACTTC. Full variable domain (rest looked up from reference TRBV9 and TRBJ2-5): DSGVTQTPKHLITATGQRVTLRCSPRSGDLSVYWYQQSLDQGLQFLIQYYNGEERAKGNILERFSAQQFPDLHSELNLSSLELGDSALYFCASSRWTSPQETQYFGPGTRLLVL.

This chain uses TRBV19 with TRBJ2-7; the match to TRBD1 covers 7 bases. The CDR3 is made up of 14 amino acids. The trim removed 5 bases at V and 1 base at J, leaving 5 bases unmatched. Germline CDR1 is LNHDA and CDR2 is SQIVND (reference sequence). The CDR3 coding sequence is TGTGCCAGTAGTCCCCGACAGGGTTCCTACGAGCAGTACTTC. It translates to CASSPRQGSYEQYF.

The sample holds a few counts of this clone. This sequence joins TRBV9 and TRBJ2-1, with 11 bases fitting TRBD2. Germline V gene lookup returns CDR1 SGDLS and CDR2 YYNGEE. The CDR3 is 16 amino acids. V lost 3 bases and J lost 2; bases outside the gene matches: 4. CDR3 residues: CASSGGTSGTYNEQFF. CDR3 DNA: TGTGCCAGCAGCGGAGGGACTAGCGGAACCTACAATGAGCAGTTCTTC.

The V and J genes are TRBV6-6 and TRBJ1-2; D is uncertain. This CDR3 contains 16 residues. The germline gives CDR1 MNHNY, CDR2 SVGAGI (reference sequence). Trimming took off 6 bases at V and 2 bases at J, with 19 bases between the two ends. The DNA for the CDR3 is TGTGCCAGCAGCCCAACCTCGTCCGCGGCAAACTATGGCTACACCTTC. As protein: CASSPTSSAANYGYTF.

The chain recombines TRBV5-6 with TRBJ1-6; TRBD1 agrees at 7 bases. Germline-derived CDR1 and CDR2 are SGHDT and YYEEEE. The CDR3 length is 15 residues. J gave up 4 bases and V 6 bases, and 7 bases lay outside the gene matches. CDR3 sequence: CASTKTQGYNSPLHF. CDR3 nucleotide sequence: TGTGCCAGCACCAAAACACAGGGGTATAATTCACCCCTCCACTTT.

The V and J genes are TRBV27 and TRBJ1-1; TRBD1 agrees at 8 bases. CDR1 and CDR2 from the germline V gene are MNHEY and SMNVEV (reference sequence). V was clipped by 9 bases and J by 6 bases; unmatched bases: 9. The CDR3 totals 13 residues. CDR3 amino acids: CASLGQGSAEAFF. The CDR3, as DNA: TGTGCCAGTCTAGGACAGGGCTCAGCTGAAGCTTTCTTT.

In this sample, this clone turned up once. The J gene is TRBJ2-2, the V gene TRBV5-4; TRBD1 matches 7 bases. J lost 2 bases, V lost 4 bases, and 8 bases had no gene match. Germline CDR1 and CDR2: SGHNT and YYREEE (reference sequence). The CDR3 runs to 16 residues. In DNA form, the CDR3 reads TGTGCCAGCAGCGACGGACAGGCTACCAACACCGGGGAGCTGTTTTTT. Translated: CASSDGQATNTGELFF.

CDR3 protein: CASSLAHGADTQYF. DNA for the CDR3: TGCGCCAGCAGCTTGGCCCACGGGGCAGATACGCAGTATTTT. The chain links TRBV5-1 to TRBJ2-3, with a tentative D call TRBD2 (5 bases). CDR1 and CDR2 from the germline V gene are SGHRS and YFSETQ. V lost 0 bases and J 4 bases, leaving 9 bases between the germline ends. CDR3 length equals 14 residues.

This chain uses TRBV2 with TRBJ1-1, with 8 bases matching TRBD1. Germline V gene data show CDR1 as SNHLY and CDR2 as FYNNEI. The CDR3 runs 15 residues. After removal of 3 bases from V and 5 bases from J, the junction contained 8 bases not matched to a gene. DNA for the CDR3: TGTGCCAGCAGTGACAGGGGGCGATTGAGGACTGAAGCTTTCTTT. The encoded protein is CASSDRGRLRTEAFF.

This CDR3 reads CASSEFGGDSDGYTF. As DNA, the CDR3 is TGTGCCAGCAGTGAATTCGGCGGGGATAGCGATGGCTACACCTTC. The chain employs TRBV25-1 and TRBJ1-2; no firm D call. From germline, CDR1 is MGHDK and CDR2 SYGVNS. V lost 1 base and J lost 6, with 15 bases in between. The CDR3 covers 15 residues.

On this clone: An end of the junction differs from the germline gene, which may be a read error. The chain is built from TRBV7-9 and TRBJ2-7; 13 bases line up with TRBD2. The CDR3 covers 15 residues. Germline V gene data show CDR1 as SEHNR and CDR2 as FQNEAQ (reference sequence). CDR3 sequence (DNA): TGTTCCAGCAGCCCGGGACTAGCGGGGTTCTACGAGCAGTACTTC. This encodes CSSSPGLAGFYEQYF.

With regard to this clone: At one end, the junction sequence differs from germline, possibly due to a read error. The chain carries TRBV7-9 and TRBJ1-2; possibly TRBD1 for D (6 bases). The CDR3 sequence is 11 residues long. The germline CDR1 and CDR2 sequences are SEHNR and FQNEAQ (reference sequence). CDR3 amino acids: CSSSPETGTTF. CDR3 bases: TGTTCCAGCAGCCCGGAGACAGGAACCACCTTC.

The sample holds one count of this clone. The chain links TRBV6-6 to TRBJ2-7; TRBD2 agrees at 7 bases. The germline V gene encodes CDR1 MNHNY and CDR2 SVGAGI (reference sequence). V lost 4 bases to trimming and J lost 1 base; unmatched junction nucleotides: 4. The CDR3 covers 14 residues. CDR3 region: CASSSLGGSYEQYF. As DNA, the CDR3 is TGTGCCAGCAGTTCCCTCGGGGGGTCCTACGAGCAGTACTTC.

The rearrangement links TRBV6-6 to TRBJ2-7; 9 positions agree with TRBD1. Germline values: CDR1 MNHNY, CDR2 SVGAGI (reference sequence). The CDR3 consists of 14 residues. The J segment lost 0 bases and the V segment lost 6 bases, leaving 3 bases of the junction unmatched. The CDR3 reads CASSRTGASYEQYF. The CDR3 coding sequence is TGTGCCAGCAGCAGGACAGGGGCCTCCTACGAGCAGTACTTC.

Only a few counts were recorded for this clone. J is TRBJ1-4 and V is TRBV7-2; 10 positions agree with TRBD1. J was trimmed by 7 bases and V by 6 bases; bases with no gene match: 8. Germline V gene lookup returns CDR1 SGHTA and CDR2 FQGNSA. This CDR3 region has 15 residues. CDR3 sequence reads: CASRNDRGRGEKLFF. CDR3 nucleotides: TGTGCCAGCAGAAACGACAGGGGGCGGGGTGAAAAACTGTTTTTT.

V usage is TRBV29-1 and J usage is TRBJ2-6, with D tentatively TRBD2 (6 bases). The CDR3 has 17 residues. Germline-derived CDR1 and CDR2 are SQVTM and ANQGSEA. Trimming cost V 4 bases and J 0 bases, with 16 bases left between them. The CDR3 sequence is CSVAGEWPLSGANVLTF. The CDR3 nucleotides are TGCAGCGTTGCGGGGGAGTGGCCCCTCTCTGGGGCCAACGTCCTGACTTTC.

The chain recombines TRBV27 with TRBJ2-7, with 9 positions matching TRBD2. CDR1 is MNHEY, CDR2 SMNVEV, per germline (reference sequence). V lost 0 bases to trimming and J lost 4 bases; unmatched junction nucleotides: 4. The CDR3 runs to 15 residues. The CDR3 is CASSLSAGGEYEQYF. The CDR3, as DNA: TGTGCCAGCAGTTTATCTGCGGGAGGGGAATACGAGCAGTACTTC.